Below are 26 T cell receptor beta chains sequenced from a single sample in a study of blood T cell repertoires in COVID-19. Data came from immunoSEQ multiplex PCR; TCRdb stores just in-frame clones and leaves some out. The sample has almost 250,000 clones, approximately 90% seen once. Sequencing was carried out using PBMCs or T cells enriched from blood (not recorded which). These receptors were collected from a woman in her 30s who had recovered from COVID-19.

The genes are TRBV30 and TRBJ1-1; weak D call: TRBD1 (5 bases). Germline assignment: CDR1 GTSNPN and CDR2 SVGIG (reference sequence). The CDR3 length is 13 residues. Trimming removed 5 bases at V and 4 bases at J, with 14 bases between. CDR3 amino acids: CAWYKTGGTEAFF. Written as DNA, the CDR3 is TGTGCCTGGTATAAAACCGGGGGCACTGAAGCTTTCTTT.

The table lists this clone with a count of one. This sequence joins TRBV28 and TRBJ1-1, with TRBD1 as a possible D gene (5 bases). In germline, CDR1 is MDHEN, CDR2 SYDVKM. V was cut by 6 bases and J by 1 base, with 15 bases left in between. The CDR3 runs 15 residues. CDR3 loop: CASRVRGGRNTEAFF. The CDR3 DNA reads TGTGCCAGCAGGGTGAGGGGCGGGAGGAACACTGAAGCTTTCTTT.

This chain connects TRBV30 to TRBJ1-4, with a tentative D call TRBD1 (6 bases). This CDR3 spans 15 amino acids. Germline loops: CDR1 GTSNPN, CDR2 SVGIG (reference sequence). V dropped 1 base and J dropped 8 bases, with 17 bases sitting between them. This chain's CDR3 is CAWSAQGGAGEKLFF. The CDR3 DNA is TGTGCCTGGAGTGCCCAAGGGGGGGCAGGGGAAAAACTGTTTTTT.

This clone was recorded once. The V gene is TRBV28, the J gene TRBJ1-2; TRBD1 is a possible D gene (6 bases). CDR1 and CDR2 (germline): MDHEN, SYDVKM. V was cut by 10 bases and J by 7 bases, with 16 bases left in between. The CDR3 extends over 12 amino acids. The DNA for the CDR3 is TGTGCCACCACACAGGGAATTGGTGGCTACACCTTC. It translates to CATTQGIGGYTF.

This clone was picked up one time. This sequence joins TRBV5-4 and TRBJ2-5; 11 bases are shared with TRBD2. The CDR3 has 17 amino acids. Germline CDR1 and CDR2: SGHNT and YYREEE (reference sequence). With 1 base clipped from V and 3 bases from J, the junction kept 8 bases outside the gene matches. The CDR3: CASSLFPLTSGKETQYF. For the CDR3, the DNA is TGTGCCAGCAGCTTGTTCCCCTTGACTAGCGGGAAAGAGACCCAGTACTTC. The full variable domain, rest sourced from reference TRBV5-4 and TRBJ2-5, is ETGVTQSPTHLIKTRGQQVTLRCSSQSGHNTVSWYQQALGQGPQFIFQYYREEENGRGNFPPRFSGLQFPNYSSELNVNALELDDSALYLCASSLFPLTSGKETQYFGPGTRLLVL.

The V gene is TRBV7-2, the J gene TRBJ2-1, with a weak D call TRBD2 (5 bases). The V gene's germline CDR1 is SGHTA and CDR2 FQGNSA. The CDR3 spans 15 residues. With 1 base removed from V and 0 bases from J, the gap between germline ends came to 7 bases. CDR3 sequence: CASSLVGVSYNEQFF. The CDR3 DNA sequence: TGTGCCAGCAGCTTAGTCGGGGTCTCCTACAATGAGCAGTTCTTC.

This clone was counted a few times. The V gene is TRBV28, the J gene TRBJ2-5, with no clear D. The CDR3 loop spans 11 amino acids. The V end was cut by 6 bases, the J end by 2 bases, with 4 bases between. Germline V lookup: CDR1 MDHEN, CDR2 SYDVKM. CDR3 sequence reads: CASRLQETQYF. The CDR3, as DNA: TGTGCCAGCAGACTTCAAGAGACCCAGTACTTC.

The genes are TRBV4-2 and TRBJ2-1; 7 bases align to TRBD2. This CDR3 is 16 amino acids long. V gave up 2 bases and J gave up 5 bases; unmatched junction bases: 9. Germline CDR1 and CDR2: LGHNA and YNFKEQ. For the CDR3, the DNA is TGTGCCAGCAGCCAATCTTCGGGACTAACCAACAATGAGCAGTTCTTC. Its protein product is CASSQSSGLTNNEQFF.

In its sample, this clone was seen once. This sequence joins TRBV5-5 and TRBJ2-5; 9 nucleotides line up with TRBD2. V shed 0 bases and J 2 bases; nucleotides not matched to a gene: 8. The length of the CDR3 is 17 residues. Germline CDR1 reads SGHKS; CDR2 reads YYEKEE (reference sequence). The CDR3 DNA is TGTGCCAGCAGCTTGGCAGCTAGCCTAGCGGGGCAAGAGACCCAGTACTTC. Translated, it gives CASSLAASLAGQETQYF.

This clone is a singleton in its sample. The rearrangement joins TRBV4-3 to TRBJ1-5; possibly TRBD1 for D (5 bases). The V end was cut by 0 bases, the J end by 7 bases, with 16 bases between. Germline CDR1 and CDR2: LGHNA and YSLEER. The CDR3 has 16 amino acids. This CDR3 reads CASSQDITGVGQPQHF. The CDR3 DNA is TGCGCCAGCAGCCAAGATATTACGGGGGTCGGGCAGCCCCAGCATTTT.

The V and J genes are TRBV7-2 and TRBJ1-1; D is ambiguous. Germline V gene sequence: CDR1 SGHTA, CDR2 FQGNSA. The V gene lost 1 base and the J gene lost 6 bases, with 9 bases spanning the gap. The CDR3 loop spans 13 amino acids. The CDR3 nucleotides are TGTGCCAGCAGCTTAGTCCCGAGCGCTGAAGCTTTCTTT. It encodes CASSLVPSAEAFF.

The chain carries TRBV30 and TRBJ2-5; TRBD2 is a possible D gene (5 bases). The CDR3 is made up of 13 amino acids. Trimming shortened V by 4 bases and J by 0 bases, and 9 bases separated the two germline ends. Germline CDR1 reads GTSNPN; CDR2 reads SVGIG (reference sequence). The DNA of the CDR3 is TGTGCCTGGACTAGGGAGTACCAAGAGACCCAGTACTTC. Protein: CAWTREYQETQYF.

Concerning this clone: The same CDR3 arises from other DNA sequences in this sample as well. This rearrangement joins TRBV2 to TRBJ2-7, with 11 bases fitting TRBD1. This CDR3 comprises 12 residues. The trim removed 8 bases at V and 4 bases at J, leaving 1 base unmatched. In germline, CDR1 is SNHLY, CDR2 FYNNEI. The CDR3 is CASRDRGYEQYF. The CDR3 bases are TGTGCCAGCCGGGACAGGGGGTACGAGCAGTACTTC.

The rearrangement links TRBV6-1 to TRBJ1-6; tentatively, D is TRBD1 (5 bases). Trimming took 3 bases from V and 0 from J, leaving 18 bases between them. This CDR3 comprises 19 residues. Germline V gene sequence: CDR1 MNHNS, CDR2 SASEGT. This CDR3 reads CASSDPLRQSSSYNSPLHF. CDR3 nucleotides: TGTGCCAGCAGTGACCCCCTTAGACAGTCCAGCTCCTATAATTCACCCCTCCACTTT.

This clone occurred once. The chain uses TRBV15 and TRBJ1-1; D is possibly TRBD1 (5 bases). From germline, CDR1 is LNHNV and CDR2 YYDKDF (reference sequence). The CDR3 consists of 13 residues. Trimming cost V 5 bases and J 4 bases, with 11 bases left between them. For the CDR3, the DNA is TGTGCCACCAGCCTCGACAGCCCCACTGAAGCTTTCTTT. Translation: CATSLDSPTEAFF. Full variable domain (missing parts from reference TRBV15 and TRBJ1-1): DAMVIQNPRYQVTQFGKPVTLSCSQTLNHNVMYWYQQKSSQAPKLLFHYYDKDFNNEADTPDNFQSRRPNTSFCFLDIRSPGLGDTAMYLCATSLDSPTEAFFGQGTRLTVV.

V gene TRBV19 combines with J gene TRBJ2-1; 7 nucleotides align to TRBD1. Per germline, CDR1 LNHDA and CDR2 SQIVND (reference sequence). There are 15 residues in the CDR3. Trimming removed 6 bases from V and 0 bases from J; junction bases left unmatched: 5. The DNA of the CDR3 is TGTGCCAGTAGAACCGGGACAGACTCCTACAATGAGCAGTTCTTC. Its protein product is CASRTGTDSYNEQFF. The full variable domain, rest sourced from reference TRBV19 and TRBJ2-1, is DGGITQSPKYLFRKEGQNVTLSCEQNLNHDAMYWYRQDPGQGLRLIYYSQIVNDFQKGDIAEGYSVSREKKESFPLTVTSAQKNPTAFYLCASRTGTDSYNEQFFGPGTRLTVL.

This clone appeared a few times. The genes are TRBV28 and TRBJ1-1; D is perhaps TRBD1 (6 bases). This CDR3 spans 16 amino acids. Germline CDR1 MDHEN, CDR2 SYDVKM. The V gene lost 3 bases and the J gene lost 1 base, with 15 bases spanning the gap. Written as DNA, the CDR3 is TGTGCCAGCAGTTTCGGAACAGGGTACGGGAACACTGAAGCTTTCTTT. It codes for CASSFGTGYGNTEAFF.

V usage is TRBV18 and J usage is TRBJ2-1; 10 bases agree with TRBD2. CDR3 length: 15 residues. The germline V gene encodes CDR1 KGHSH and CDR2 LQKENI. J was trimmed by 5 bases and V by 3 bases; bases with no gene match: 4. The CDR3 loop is CASSPLAGEDNEQFF. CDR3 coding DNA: TGTGCCAGCTCACCCCTAGCGGGAGAGGACAATGAGCAGTTCTTC.

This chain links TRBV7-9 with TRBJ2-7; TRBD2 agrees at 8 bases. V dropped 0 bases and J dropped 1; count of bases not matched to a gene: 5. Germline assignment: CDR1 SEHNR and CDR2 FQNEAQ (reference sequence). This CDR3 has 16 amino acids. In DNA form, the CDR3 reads TGTGCCAGCAGCTTAGCGTGGGCTAGCGGGTCCTACGAGCAGTACTTC. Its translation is CASSLAWASGSYEQYF. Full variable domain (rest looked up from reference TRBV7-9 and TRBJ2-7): DTGVSQNPRHKITKRGQNVTFRCDPISEHNRLYWYRQTLGQGPEFLTYFQNEAQLEKSRLLSDRFSAERPKGSFSTLEIQRTEQGDSAMYLCASSLAWASGSYEQYFGPGTRLTVT.

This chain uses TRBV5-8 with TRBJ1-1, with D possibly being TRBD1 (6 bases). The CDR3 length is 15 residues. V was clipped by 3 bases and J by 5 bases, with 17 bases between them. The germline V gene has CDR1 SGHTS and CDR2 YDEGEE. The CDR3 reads CASSYEGGARTEAFF. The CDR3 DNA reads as TGTGCCAGCAGCTATGAAGGGGGGGCGCGTACTGAAGCTTTCTTT. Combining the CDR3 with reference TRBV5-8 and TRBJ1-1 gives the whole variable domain EAGVTQSPTHLIKTRGQQATLRCSPISGHTSVYWYQQALGLGLQFLLWYDEGEERNRGNFPPRFSGRQFPNYSSELNVNALELEDSALYLCASSYEGGARTEAFFGQGTRLTVV.

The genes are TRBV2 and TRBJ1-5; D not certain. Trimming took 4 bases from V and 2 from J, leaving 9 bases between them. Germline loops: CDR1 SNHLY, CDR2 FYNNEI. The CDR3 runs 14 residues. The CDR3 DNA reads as TGTGCCAGCAGTGGAGAGGGTGGCAATCAGCCCCAGCATTTT. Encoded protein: CASSGEGGNQPQHF.

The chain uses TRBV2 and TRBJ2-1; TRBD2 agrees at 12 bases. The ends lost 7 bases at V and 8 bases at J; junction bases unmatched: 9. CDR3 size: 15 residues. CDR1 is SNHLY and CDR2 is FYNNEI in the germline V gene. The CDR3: CASTEQLAGGHEQFF. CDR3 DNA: TGTGCCAGCACCGAACAGCTAGCGGGAGGGCATGAGCAGTTCTTC.

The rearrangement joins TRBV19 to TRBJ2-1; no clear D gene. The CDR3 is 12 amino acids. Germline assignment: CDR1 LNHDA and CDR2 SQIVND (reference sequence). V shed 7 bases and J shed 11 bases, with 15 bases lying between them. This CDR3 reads CASTTPPSQQFF. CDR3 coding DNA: TGTGCCAGTACAACCCCCCCTAGTCAGCAGTTCTTC.

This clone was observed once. The CDR3 nucleotides are TGCGCCAGCAGCCAAGTGAGAAGGGGTGAAAAACTGTTTTTT. Its protein product is CASSQVRRGEKLFF. The chain links TRBV4-1 to TRBJ1-4; D is possibly TRBD1 (5 bases). CDR1 MGHRA and CDR2 YSYEKL come from the germline V gene. Trimming stripped 1 base from V and 7 bases from J, with 10 bases between. The CDR3 is 14 amino acids.

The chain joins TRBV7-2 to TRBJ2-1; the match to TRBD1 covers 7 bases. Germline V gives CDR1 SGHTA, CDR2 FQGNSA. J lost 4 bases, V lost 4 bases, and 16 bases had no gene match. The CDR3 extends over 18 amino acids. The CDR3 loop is CASSYTIYGRGRYNEQFF. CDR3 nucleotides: TGTGCCAGCAGCTACACAATTTATGGTAGGGGGCGATACAATGAGCAGTTCTTC.

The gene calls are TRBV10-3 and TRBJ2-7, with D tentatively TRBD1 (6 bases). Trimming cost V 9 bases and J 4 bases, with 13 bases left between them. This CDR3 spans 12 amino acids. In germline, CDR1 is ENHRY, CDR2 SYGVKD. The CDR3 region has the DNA TGTGCCATGTCAGGACAGTCATACGAGCAGTACTTC. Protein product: CAMSGQSYEQYF.